This T cell receptor beta chain was observed in a study of cytomegalovirus exposure and HLA in healthy donors (dated by TCRdb to about 2017). Study-wide context: According to an earlier analysis of 450 to 650 of the donors, about 179 million T cells yielded 90 million to 130 million unique TCR beta sequences and 276 Gb of sequence data. An early release covering 500 to 750 HLA-typed donors comprised roughly 300 gigabases of sequencing data and around 80 million unique TCR sequences. Of the approximately 400 genotyped donors, roughly 76% were placed in the genetic ancestry cluster associated with self-reported Caucasian donors. The study aimed to test whether cataloging public T cell receptors could reveal signatures of past pathogen exposure. The study used immunosequencing to profile the T cell repertoires of around 600 subjects and linked those repertoires to cytomegalovirus serostatus. A separate validation cohort of some 130 different subjects was used in addition to the approximately 610-subject first cohort. To predict cytomegalovirus infection status, the study brought together high-throughput TCR immunosequencing, statistical association of individual TCRs with disease status, and machine learning. A later analysis re-analyzed previously published TCR beta repertoires from hundreds of donors and added high-resolution HLA genotyping to study TCR occurrence patterns. Rather than drawing on any new phenotypic data, the later analysis identified candidate immune exposures from TCR beta sequences and the way those sequences occurred across donors. In an earlier analysis of 500 to 650 of the donors, high-throughput TCR beta sequencing was used to judge whether each TCR beta V gene segment behaved as functional or pseudogenic. Donor age, sex, ethnicity and CMV serostatus were compiled together with the repertoire data. A later genetic analysis used genome-wide SNP genotypes for about 65% of the 666 donors, treating that subset as a discovery cohort. Every discovery cohort repertoire had been produced on one sequencing platform. HLA typing covered class I and class II loci at four-digit resolution. Typing coverage varied by locus: about 620-630 donors for A, B, C, DRB1 and DQB1; more than 500 for DQA1; more than 600 for DPA1; 400 to 480 for DPB1. Roughly 5 DR-DQ haplotypes were handled as single units for association and clustering because linkage in the cohort was strong. Across about 370 genotyped donors of the cohort, an average of approximately 240,000 unique TCR beta nucleotide sequences per donor were sequenced, and roughly a sixth of those sequences were non-productive. Results and caveats for the whole study, not just this receptor: In both the original and validation cohorts, the classifier was reported to diagnose cytomegalovirus status with high specificity and sensitivity. When HLA alleles, especially DR and DQ, strongly co-occurred, TCR associations were difficult to assign to individual alleles. The study gave a list of 150 to 200 TCR beta chains associated with cytomegalovirus. In a later genetic analysis, fewer N-insertions in productive TCRs were reported among donors in an Asian-associated ancestry cluster than the roughly 700-donor mean. In a later genetic analysis, a missense DCLRE1C variant was associated with V-gene and J-gene trimming of TCR beta chains, and the association was replicated in an independent cohort. Because HLA typing was missing for some donors at each locus, association tests included only the typed subset. A cluster of highly shared sequence variants was judged likely to be a technical artifact of the sequencing pipeline. A further reported finding was that TCR beta sequences accurately predicted the HLA-A and HLA-B alleles for most subjects in the first cohort. In a later analysis, the rate of TCR association differed among HLA loci, with DRB1 alleles having the most associated TCRs and HLA-C alleles having the fewest. This cohort had only TCR beta chains sequenced, and the lack of alpha or paired-chain data limited which features could be detected. The presence/absence analyses assumed that sequencing depth was roughly uniform across donors, and that assumption may not be true. Across donors, most TCR sequences were observed very rarely, whereas some public TCRs were present in many individuals. Three of the identified cytomegalovirus-associated TCR beta chains were confirmed in vitro to be specific for cytomegalovirus antigens. Some IMGT-functional V segments, including TRBV6-2 and TRBV6-3, could not be told apart with the 87-base-pair reads, so those segments were excluded. Seventeen rarely observed V segments, including chromosome 9 orphons, were excluded from the earlier analysis of almost 600 of the donors because counts were too low. Specific HLA alleles were associated with 16,951 TCR beta sequences at a false discovery rate of 0.05 in a later analysis. Linkage disequilibrium might explain the correlated functional status among segregating V segments, but an unknown experimental factor could not be ruled out. In a later analysis, HLA-associated TCR beta chains showed more clonal expansion and lower generation probabilities than non-associated chains that were equally common. According to the authors, the approach could potentially be generalized to other disease states and immunological phenotypes. A later analysis reported that several top co-occurrence clusters appeared linked to parvovirus B19, influenza, CMV and Epstein-Barr virus. For the cohort, immune exposure information was limited to CMV serostatus. In an earlier analysis of 587 of the donors, most TCR beta V segments appeared in productive rearrangements about 87% or about 30% of the time, broadly matching IMGT annotations. Most CMV-associated TCR beta chains appeared to be HLA-restricted in a later analysis, and the HLA associations seemed to be driven largely by CMV exposure.

The cohort was made up of approximately 670 healthy bone marrow donors. At the time of sampling, all cohort members were nominally healthy, though unrecorded immune exposures were likely present. The donor was CMV seropositive and was included in the group of approximately 300 seropositive cohort members. A peripheral blood sample was collected from each donor, and TCR beta sequencing was performed on peripheral blood mononuclear cells. Genomic DNA extraction from the blood cell samples was performed with the Qiagen DNeasy Blood Extraction Kit. Receptors were amplified or captured by the immunoSEQ multiplex PCR assay. The multiplex PCR relied on a mix of 60 forward primers for TCR Vbeta segments and 13 reverse primers for TCR Jbeta segments. The CDR3 region of rearranged TCR beta genes was amplified from genomic DNA by a multiplex PCR assay. Amplified TCR beta libraries were sequenced as 87-base-pair reads on the Illumina HiSeq System. In the authors' own workflow: In a later analysis, some 80 million unique TCR beta chains were counted across the approximately 620 repertoires, and approximately 11 million of these chains were shared by at least two donors. To remove PCR and sequencing errors, raw reads were error-corrected and collapsed into unique sequences using a nearest-neighbor algorithm that merged closely related sequences. Alignment of CDR3 sequences to IMGT reference sequences was used to assign V, D and J gene segments. For a sequence to be retained, a match of at least six nucleotides to both a V gene segment and a J gene segment was required. A rearrangement counted as productive if the CDR3 had no stop codons and remained in frame with V and J, and every other rearrangement counted as non-productive. CDR3 was defined by IMGT convention, running from the second conserved V-encoded cysteine to the conserved J-encoded phenylalanine. In an earlier analysis of 500 to 650 of the donors, sequences lacking an unambiguous match to a single V gene segment were excluded. An earlier analysis of a few hundred of the donors called V segments functional above 56.7% productive rearrangements and segregating when the between-donor standard deviation exceeded 5%. A statistical classification framework was built to diagnose cytomegalovirus status from the catalog of TCR beta chain sequences. A later analysis assigned V and J genes by comparing TCR nucleotide sequences with IMGT/GENE-DB human TR gene sequences. The TCRdist pipeline was used in a later analysis to assign CDR3 sequences and most-parsimonious VDJ recombination scenarios. A later analysis defined each TCR beta chain by its CDR3 amino acid sequence plus V-gene family, and excluded reads lacking a unique V-gene family. In a later analysis, 500 to 700 highly shared, low-generation-probability nucleotide sequences were removed to address suspected cross-contamination and a sequencing artifact. For each public chain, a later analysis derived a clonal expansion index from normalized ranks of inferred template counts within each repertoire. In a later analysis, generation probabilities were computed with a VDJ recombination model fitted to out-of-frame rearrangements, and the resulting probabilities were checked against IGoR. In a later analysis, hypergeometric tests were used to score TCR-TCR, TCR-HLA and TCR-CMV co-occurrence, with a repertoire-size bias correction applied to TCR pairs. To estimate false discovery rates, a later analysis permuted the HLA or CMV assignments 20 times. In a later analysis, co-occurring TCRs were grouped with DBSCAN, and TCRdist sequence similarity was added when clustering was performed within HLA-allele-positive subsets. Repertoires with fewer than 30,000 or more than 120,000 public chains were left out of co-occurrence clustering, as were about 5 repertoires with anomalous nucleotide sharing. TCRdb mirrors the immuneACCESS table, restricted to in-frame sequences. Some clones are absent from its copies; in checked studies, under half trace to an unresolved V gene, and the reason for the others is unknown. V, J and clone size are taken as reported in that table, and D and trimming were inferred from the DNA itself. For this sample there are around 150,000 clones; 60% to 85% appear just once. The leading ten clones occupy less than 2.5% of the sample.

A remark on this clone: Its specific antigen is unknown. No per-base quality is available; no much larger clone lies one base away.

From the germline V gene (reference sequence), CDR1 is SGHNT and CDR2 is YYREEE. V is trimmed back by 1 base and J by 7 bases, and the junction contains 6 bases that no gene match accounts for. The cysteine opens and the phenylalanine closes a CDR3 of 15 amino acids. The sequence is cut down to CDR3 DNA, 45 bases in frame from base 1. The material sequenced was PBMCs. This receptor was obtained from a man aged 50-59 years in good health and CMV-seropositive. The chain uses TRBV5-4 and TRBJ2-1; TRBD2 matches 9 bases in the middle. This receptor carries the CDR3 CASSLFRLAGNEQFF. DNA sequence: TGTGCCAGCAGCTTGTTTAGGCTAGCGGGGAATGAGCAGTTCTTC.